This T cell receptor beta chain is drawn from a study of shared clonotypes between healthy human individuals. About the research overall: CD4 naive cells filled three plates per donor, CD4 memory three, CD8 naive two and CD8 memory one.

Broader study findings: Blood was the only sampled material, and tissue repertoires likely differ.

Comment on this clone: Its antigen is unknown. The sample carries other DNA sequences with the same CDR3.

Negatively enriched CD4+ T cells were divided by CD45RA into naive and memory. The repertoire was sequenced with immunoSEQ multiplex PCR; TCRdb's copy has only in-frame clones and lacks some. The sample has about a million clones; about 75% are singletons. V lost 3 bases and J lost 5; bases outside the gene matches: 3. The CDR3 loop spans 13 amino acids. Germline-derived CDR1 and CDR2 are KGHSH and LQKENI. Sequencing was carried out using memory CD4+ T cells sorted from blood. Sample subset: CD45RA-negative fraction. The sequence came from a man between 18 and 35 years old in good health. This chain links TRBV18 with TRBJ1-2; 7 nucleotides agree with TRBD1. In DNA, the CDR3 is TGTGCCAGCTCACCTGACAGGGAGTATGGCTACACCTTC. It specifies CASSPDREYGYTF.